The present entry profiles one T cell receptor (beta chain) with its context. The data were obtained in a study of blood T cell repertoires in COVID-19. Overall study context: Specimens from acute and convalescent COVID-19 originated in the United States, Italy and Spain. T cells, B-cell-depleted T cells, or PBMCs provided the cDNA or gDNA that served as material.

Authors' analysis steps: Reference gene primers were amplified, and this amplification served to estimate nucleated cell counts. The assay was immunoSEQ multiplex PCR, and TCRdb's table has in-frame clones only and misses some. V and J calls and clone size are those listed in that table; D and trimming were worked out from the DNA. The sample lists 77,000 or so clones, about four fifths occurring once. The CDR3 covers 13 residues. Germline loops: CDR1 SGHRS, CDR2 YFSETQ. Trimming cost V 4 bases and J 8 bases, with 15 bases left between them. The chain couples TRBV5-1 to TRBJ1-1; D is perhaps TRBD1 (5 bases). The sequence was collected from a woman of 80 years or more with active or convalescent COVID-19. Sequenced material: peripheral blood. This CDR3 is CASSDTGGVEAFF. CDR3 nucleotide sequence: TGCGCCAGCAGCGATACGGGAGGGGTCGAAGCTTTCTTT.